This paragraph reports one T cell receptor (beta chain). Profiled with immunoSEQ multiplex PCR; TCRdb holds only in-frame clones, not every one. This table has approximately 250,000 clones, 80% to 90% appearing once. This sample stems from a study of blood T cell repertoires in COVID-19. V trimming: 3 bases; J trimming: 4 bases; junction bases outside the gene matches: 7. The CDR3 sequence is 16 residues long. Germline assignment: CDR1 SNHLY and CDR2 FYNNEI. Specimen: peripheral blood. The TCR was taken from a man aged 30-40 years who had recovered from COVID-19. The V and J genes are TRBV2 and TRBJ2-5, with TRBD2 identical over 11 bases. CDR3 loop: CASSDRLAGLSETQYF. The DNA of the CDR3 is TGTGCCAGCAGTGATCGACTAGCGGGGCTTTCAGAGACCCAGTACTTC.